Listed here are 24 T cell receptor beta chains from one sample, sequenced in a study of blood T cell repertoires in COVID-19. The method was immunoSEQ multiplex PCR; TCRdb's version includes in-frame clones alone and lacks a portion of them. In the table there are 260,000 or so clones, about 80% of which are singletons. The sequenced sample consisted of peripheral blood. These receptors all stem from a human donor in a cohort sampled during active COVID-19.

The chain couples TRBV2 to TRBJ2-1, with D possibly matching TRBD2 (6 bases). V lost 5 bases and J 7 bases, leaving 12 bases between the germline ends. Germline CDR1 is SNHLY and CDR2 is FYNNEI. The CDR3 has 13 residues. The CDR3 coding sequence is TGTGCCAGCAGTTTGCGGGGAACGAATGAGCAGTTCTTC. This sequence encodes CASSLRGTNEQFF.

This clone appeared once. The chain combines TRBV11-2 with TRBJ1-2; 7 bases align to TRBD1. The V gene end was trimmed by 2 bases and the J gene end by 7 bases; junction bases not matched to a gene: 7. The CDR3 extends over 14 amino acids. CDR1 is SGHAT and CDR2 is FQNNGV in the germline V gene. The CDR3 DNA is TGTGCCAGCAGCTTACGGGACAGACCCTTTGGCTACACCTTC. Translation: CASSLRDRPFGYTF.

Concerning this clone: A much larger clone is a single base away; this may be a read error. V gene TRBV27 combines with J gene TRBJ2-7, with TRBD2 matching 9 bases. V shed 0 bases, J shed 0 bases, and the junction held 0 bases outside the gene matches. CDR3 length equals 15 residues. Germline lookup yields CDR1 MNHEY and CDR2 SMNVEV (reference sequence). The CDR3 DNA is TGTGCCAGCAGTTTATCGCGGGGGGGCTCCTACGAGCAGTACTTC. Translation gives CASSLSRGGSYEQYF.

This clone came up once. The gene calls are TRBV5-1 and TRBJ2-5, with no clear D. Deletions cut 1 base from V and 3 bases from J, with 10 bases between. The germline gives CDR1 SGHRS, CDR2 YFSETQ. The CDR3 sequence is 14 residues long. The CDR3 protein is CASSLNIVKETQYF. CDR3 nucleotides: TGCGCCAGCAGCTTGAACATTGTTAAAGAGACCCAGTACTTC.

The genes are TRBV21-1 and TRBJ2-3; the table calls TRBD2, which could not be checked here. TRBV21-1 is noted as a pseudogene. The CDR3 is 15 residues long. The CDR3: CASSSPQREKDTQYF. Written as DNA, the CDR3 is TGTGCCAGCAGCTCCCCCCAGCGGGAGAAAGATACGCAGTATTTT.

This clone was picked up a small number of times. J is TRBJ2-3 and V is TRBV7-9; the D is unclear. The CDR3 sequence is 14 residues long. V was pared by 2 bases and J by 8 bases, with 14 bases between. Germline CDR1 and CDR2: SEHNR and FQNEAQ (reference sequence). The CDR3 region is CASSLTTGVSTQYF. DNA for the CDR3: TGTGCCAGCAGCTTAACTACTGGCGTGAGTACGCAGTATTTT.

The rearrangement links TRBV19 to TRBJ1-1, with D perhaps TRBD1 (5 bases). V lost 4 bases and J 6 bases, leaving 15 bases between the germline ends. The CDR3 loop spans 14 amino acids. Germline CDR1 reads LNHDA; CDR2 reads SQIVND (reference sequence). CDR3 sequence: CASSTRQRYSEAFF. CDR3 bases: TGTGCCAGTAGTACCCGACAGAGGTACTCTGAAGCTTTCTTT.

Only a few counts were recorded for this clone. This sequence joins TRBV18 and TRBJ1-6; 8 nucleotides match TRBD1. The CDR3 runs 15 residues. Per germline, CDR1 KGHSH and CDR2 LQKENI. J gave up 7 bases and V 4 bases, and 6 bases lay outside the gene matches. The CDR3 nucleotides are TGTGCCAGCTCACTAGACAGGGGTGGCAATTCACCCCTCCACTTT. As protein: CASSLDRGGNSPLHF.

The chain is built from TRBV4-2 and TRBJ2-1; tentatively, D is TRBD1 (6 bases). Germline loops: CDR1 LGHNA, CDR2 YNFKEQ. CDR3 length equals 16 residues. V was cut by 3 bases and J by 6 bases, with 18 bases left in between. The CDR3, as DNA: TGTGCCAGCAGCCAGAACACAGGGCCCTCACCCAATGAGCAGTTCTTC. This gives the protein CASSQNTGPSPNEQFF.

The genes are TRBV4-2 and TRBJ2-5; 8 nucleotides line up with TRBD2. V lost 0 bases and J lost 1; bases outside the gene matches: 7. The germline gives CDR1 LGHNA, CDR2 YNFKEQ. The CDR3 runs to 17 residues. Here the CDR3 reads CASSQDPHAGGQETQYF. CDR3 coding DNA: TGTGCCAGCAGCCAAGATCCCCACGCGGGGGGCCAAGAGACCCAGTACTTC.

The rearrangement uses TRBV7-3 and TRBJ1-1, with TRBD1 as a possible D gene (5 bases). Germline V gene lookup returns CDR1 SGHTA and CDR2 FQGTGA. There are 15 residues in the CDR3. The germline V and J ends were trimmed by 2 bases and 1 base, with 11 bases remaining between them. The CDR3 sequence: CASSLFARGNTEAFF. The CDR3 coding sequence is TGTGCCAGCAGCTTATTCGCTAGGGGGAACACTGAAGCTTTCTTT.

This clone was counted many times. The rearrangement uses TRBV18 and TRBJ1-3, with 9 nucleotides matching TRBD1. This CDR3 has 14 amino acids. The germline CDR1 and CDR2 sequences are KGHSH and LQKENI. J lost 8 bases, V lost 10 bases, and 12 bases had no gene match. CDR3: CATVPSNRGHTIYF. In DNA, the CDR3 is TGTGCCACCGTCCCCTCAAACAGGGGGCACACCATATATTTT. Full variable domain (missing parts from reference TRBV18 and TRBJ1-3): NAGVMQNPRHLVRRRGQEARLRCSPMKGHSHVYWYRQLPEEGLKFMVYLQKENIIDESGMPKERFSAEFPKEGPSILRIQQVVRGDSAAYFCATVPSNRGHTIYFGEGSWLTVV.

J is TRBJ1-1 and V is TRBV5-4; D is ambiguous. V lost 4 bases to trimming and J lost 1 base, with 11 bases between them. There are 14 residues in the CDR3. Germline V gives CDR1 SGHNT, CDR2 YYREEE (reference sequence). Here the CDR3 DNA reads TGTGCCAGCAGCGTAGGACTGGCGAACACTGAAGCTTTCTTT. Translated, it gives CASSVGLANTEAFF.

The CDR3 protein is CASSRGLAGVYANTGELFF. DNA of the CDR3: TGTGCCAGCAGCCGCGGACTAGCGGGAGTTTACGCGAACACCGGGGAGCTGTTTTTT. The J gene is TRBJ2-2, the V gene TRBV5-6; TRBD2 matches 13 bases. Germline CDR1 reads SGHDT; CDR2 reads YYEEEE. Trimming cost V 4 bases and J 0 bases; bases outside gene matches: 9. CDR3 length: 19 amino acids.

J is TRBJ1-1 and V is TRBV6-2 or TRBV6-3; 9 bases fit TRBD1. Per germline, CDR1 MNHEY and CDR2 SVGEGT. Trimming at V came to 0 bases and at J to 8 bases, leaving 4 bases not matched to a gene. The CDR3 contains 14 residues. The CDR3 nucleotides read TGTGCCAGCAGTTACTCGAATGGACAGGGGGAAGCTTTCTTT. This sequence encodes CASSYSNGQGEAFF.

The rearrangement joins TRBV6-2 or TRBV6-3 to TRBJ2-7, with 7 nucleotides matching TRBD2. There are 16 residues in the CDR3. In germline, CDR1 is MNHEY, CDR2 SVGEGT. J lost 0 bases, V lost 2 bases, and 7 bases had no gene match. The CDR3 coding sequence is TGTGCCAGCAGTTACCCTCCTAGCGGCCGCTCCTACGAGCAGTACTTC. This gives the protein CASSYPPSGRSYEQYF.

V is TRBV4-3 and J is TRBJ2-3; D uncertain. The CDR3 length is 15 residues. The V gene lost 1 base and the J gene lost 0 bases, with 8 bases spanning the gap. CDR1 is LGHNA and CDR2 is YSLEER in the germline V gene. The CDR3, as DNA: TGCGCCAGCAGCCAAGTCCCCCAAAGCACAGATACGCAGTATTTT. Its protein product is CASSQVPQSTDTQYF.

This rearrangement joins TRBV6-2 or TRBV6-3 to TRBJ2-7; 8 bases align to TRBD1. Trimming took 2 bases from V and 2 from J; bases not matched to a gene: 14. CDR3 length: 18 residues. The germline V gene encodes CDR1 MNHEY and CDR2 SVGEGT. This CDR3 is CASSYETGAPIDPYEQYF. The DNA for the CDR3 is TGTGCCAGCAGTTACGAGACAGGGGCCCCTATAGACCCCTACGAGCAGTACTTC.

The chain employs TRBV6-5 and TRBJ2-1; 8 nucleotides match TRBD1. The ends lost 6 bases at V and 3 bases at J; junction bases unmatched: 4. The CDR3 runs to 14 residues. CDR1 and CDR2 from the germline V gene are MNHEY and SVGAGI. The CDR3 spells CASRIDRGYNEQFF. The CDR3 DNA reads as TGTGCCAGCAGGATAGACAGGGGCTACAATGAGCAGTTCTTC.

The genes are TRBV13 and TRBJ2-5, with 14 bases that match TRBD2. With V trimmed by 3 bases and J by 5 bases, 5 bases remained unmatched. The germline CDR1 and CDR2 sequences are PRHDT and FYEKMQ (reference sequence). This CDR3 is 16 amino acids long. CDR3 DNA sequence: TGTGCCAGCAGCTTGGGGACTAGCGGGAGATGGGAGACCCAGTACTTC. Protein: CASSLGTSGRWETQYF.

V and J are TRBV6-6 and TRBJ2-1; weak D call: TRBD1 (5 bases). Germline V lookup: CDR1 MNHNY, CDR2 SVGAGI (reference sequence). The CDR3 is 11 amino acids. The germline V and J ends were trimmed by 4 bases and 15 bases, with 13 bases remaining between them. The CDR3 spells CASSSTGNPFF. The CDR3 DNA follows: TGTGCCAGCAGTTCAACAGGTAATCCGTTCTTC.

This clone was detected a few times. V and J are TRBV6-4 and TRBJ1-5, with TRBD1 as a possible D gene (5 bases). From germline, CDR1 is MRHNA and CDR2 SNTAGT. This CDR3 spans 13 amino acids. With 8 bases removed from V and 7 bases from J, the gap between germline ends came to 15 bases. CDR3 in amino acids: CASSEGVGQPQHF. Here the CDR3 DNA reads TGTGCCAGCTCCGAAGGGGTAGGACAGCCCCAGCATTTT.

CDR3 protein: CASSQDTRQAGNTIYF. In nucleotides, the CDR3 is TGCGCCAGCAGCCAAGATACTCGACAGGCTGGAAACACCATATATTTT. V gene TRBV4-3 combines with J gene TRBJ1-3; perhaps TRBD1 as D (6 bases). Trimming stripped 0 bases from V and 2 bases from J, with 11 bases between. Germline V gene lookup returns CDR1 LGHNA and CDR2 YSLEER. The CDR3 has 16 amino acids.

The chain couples TRBV18 to TRBJ1-1; the D gene is possibly TRBD1 (6 bases). The CDR3 has 15 amino acids. The germline gives CDR1 KGHSH, CDR2 LQKENI. V lost 3 bases and J lost 1, with 12 bases in between. CDR3: CASSPRGAPNTEAFF. For the CDR3, the DNA is TGTGCCAGCTCACCCCGGGGGGCGCCGAACACTGAAGCTTTCTTT.